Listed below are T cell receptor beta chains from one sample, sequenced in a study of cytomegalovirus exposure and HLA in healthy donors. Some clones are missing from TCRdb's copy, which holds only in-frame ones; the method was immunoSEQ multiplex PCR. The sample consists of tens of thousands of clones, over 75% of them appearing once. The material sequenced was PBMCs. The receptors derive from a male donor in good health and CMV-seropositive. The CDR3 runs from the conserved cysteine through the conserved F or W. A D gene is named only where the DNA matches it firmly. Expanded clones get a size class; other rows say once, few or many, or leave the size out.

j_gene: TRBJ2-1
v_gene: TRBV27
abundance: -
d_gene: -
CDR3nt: TGTGCCAGCCGAGAAGAGCAGTTCTTC
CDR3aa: CASREEQFF

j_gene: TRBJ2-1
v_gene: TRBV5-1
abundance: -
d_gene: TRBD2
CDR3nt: TGCGCCAGCAGCCTGGCGACTAGCGGGAGCTTTCGAAATGAGCAGTTCTTC
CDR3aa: CASSLATSGSFRNEQFF

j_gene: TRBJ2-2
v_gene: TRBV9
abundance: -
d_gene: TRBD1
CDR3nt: TGTGCCAGCAGCGTAGTTGGATATGGACAGGGGGTAACCGGGGAGCTGTTTTTT
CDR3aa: CASSVVGYGQGVTGELFF

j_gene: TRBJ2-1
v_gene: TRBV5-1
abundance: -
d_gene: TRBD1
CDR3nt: TGCGCCAGCAGCTTGGTATTGGGACAGGGCTACAATGAGCAGTTCTTC
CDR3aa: CASSLVLGQGYNEQFF

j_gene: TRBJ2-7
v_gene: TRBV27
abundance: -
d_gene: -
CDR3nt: TGTGCCAGCAGTTACAGGTTAGGCTACGAGCAGTACTTC
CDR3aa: CASSYRLGYEQYF

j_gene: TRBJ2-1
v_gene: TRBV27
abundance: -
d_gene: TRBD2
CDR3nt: TGTGCCAGCACGCGGGGGTCCAAGGGTGAGCAGTTCTTC
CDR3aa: CASTRGSKGEQFF

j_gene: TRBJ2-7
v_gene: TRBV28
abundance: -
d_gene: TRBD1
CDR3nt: TGTGCCAGCAGATCCGGGACAGGGGACGGCGAGCAGTACTTC
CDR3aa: CASRSGTGDGEQYF

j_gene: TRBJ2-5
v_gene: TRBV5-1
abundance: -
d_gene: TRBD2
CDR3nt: TGCGCCAGCAGCTTGGTTGGAACTAGCGGAGGGGAGACCCAGTACTTC
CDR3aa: CASSLVGTSGGETQYF

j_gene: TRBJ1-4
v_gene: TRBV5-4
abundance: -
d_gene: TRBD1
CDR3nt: TGTGCCAGCAGCTCAATTCGACAGGGAACAGCTAATGAAAAACTGTTTTTT
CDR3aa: CASSSIRQGTANEKLFF

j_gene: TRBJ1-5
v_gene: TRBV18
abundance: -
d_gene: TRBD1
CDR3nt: TGTGCCAGCTCACCAAATACAGGGGGCAGCAATCAGCCCCAGCATTTT
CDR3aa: CASSPNTGGSNQPQHF

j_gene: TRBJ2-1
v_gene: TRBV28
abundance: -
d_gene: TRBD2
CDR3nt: TGTGCCAGCAGTTCGGGACTAGCTGCGGTCTTTGAGGACAATGAGCAGTTCTTC
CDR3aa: CASSSGLAAVFEDNEQFF

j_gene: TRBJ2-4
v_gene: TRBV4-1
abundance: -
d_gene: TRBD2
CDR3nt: TGCGCCAGCAGCCCCGCGGGACTAGCTGAAGCCAAAAACATTCAGTACTTC
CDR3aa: CASSPAGLAEAKNIQYF

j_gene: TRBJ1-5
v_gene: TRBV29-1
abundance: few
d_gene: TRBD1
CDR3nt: TGCAGCGTCGCGACAGGGACGAATCAGCCCCAGCATTTT
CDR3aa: CSVATGTNQPQHF

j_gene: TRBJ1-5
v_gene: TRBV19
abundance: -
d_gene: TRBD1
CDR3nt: TGTGCCAGTACTCGCACAGGGGTGAGAGGCAATCAGCCCCAGCATTTT
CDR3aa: CASTRTGVRGNQPQHF

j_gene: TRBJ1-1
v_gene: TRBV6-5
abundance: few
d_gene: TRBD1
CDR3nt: TGTGCCAGCAGTTCCGATACCACAGGGGTGAACACTGAAGCTTTCTTT
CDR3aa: CASSSDTTGVNTEAFF

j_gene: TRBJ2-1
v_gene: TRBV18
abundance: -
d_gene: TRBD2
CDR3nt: TGTGCCAGCTCACCAAGCCCTCCGGGACTAGCGACTAACAATGAGCAGTTCTTC
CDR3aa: CASSPSPPGLATNNEQFF

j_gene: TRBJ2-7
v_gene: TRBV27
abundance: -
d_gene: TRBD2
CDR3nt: TGTGCCACAAACCCCCTACGTAGCGGGAGAACCTACGAGCAGTACTTC
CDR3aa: CATNPLRSGRTYEQYF

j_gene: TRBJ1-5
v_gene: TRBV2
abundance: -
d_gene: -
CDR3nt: TGTGCCAGCAGACCGCCGACAGGCAGCAATCAGCCCCAGCATTTT
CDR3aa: CASRPPTGSNQPQHF

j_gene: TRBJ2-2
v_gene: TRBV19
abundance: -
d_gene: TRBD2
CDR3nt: TGTGCCGTCAGCGGGCTAGCGGGAGTCGGGGAGCTGTTTTTT
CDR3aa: CAVSGLAGVGELFF

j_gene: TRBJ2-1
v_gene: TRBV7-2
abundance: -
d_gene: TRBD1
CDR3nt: TGTGCCAGCAGCATTTCGGGACAGGGCTACAATGAGCAGTTCTTC
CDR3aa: CASSISGQGYNEQFF

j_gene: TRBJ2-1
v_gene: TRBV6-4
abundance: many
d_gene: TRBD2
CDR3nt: TGTGCCAGCAGCCGCGGGCGGGAGGGCCACAATGAGCAGTTCTTC
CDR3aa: CASSRGREGHNEQFF

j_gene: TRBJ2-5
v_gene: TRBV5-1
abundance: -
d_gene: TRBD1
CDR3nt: TGCGCCAGCAGCCGACTAGGACAGGGTACGGAGACCCAGTACTTC
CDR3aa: CASSRLGQGTETQYF

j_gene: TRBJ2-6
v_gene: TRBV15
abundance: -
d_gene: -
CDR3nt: TGTGCCACCAGCAGAGCCGGTACTGGGGCCAACGTCCTGACTTTC
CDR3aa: CATSRAGTGANVLTF

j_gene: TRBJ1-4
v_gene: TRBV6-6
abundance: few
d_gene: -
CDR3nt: TGTGCCAGCAGTTACAGAACTGCAACTAATGAAAAACTGTTTTTT
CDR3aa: CASSYRTATNEKLFF

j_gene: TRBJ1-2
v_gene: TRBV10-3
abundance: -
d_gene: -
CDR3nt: TGTGCCATCAGTGAGGAACTAAACTATGGCTACACCTTC
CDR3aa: CAISEELNYGYTF

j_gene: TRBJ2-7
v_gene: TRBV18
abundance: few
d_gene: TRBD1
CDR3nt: TGTGCCAGCTCAGCCGGGACAGGGCTCTCCTACGAGCAGTACTTC
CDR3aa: CASSAGTGLSYEQYF

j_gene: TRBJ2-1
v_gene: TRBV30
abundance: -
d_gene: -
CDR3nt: TGTGCCTACGAGACGGGAGCCCAGTTCTTC
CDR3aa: CAYETGAQFF

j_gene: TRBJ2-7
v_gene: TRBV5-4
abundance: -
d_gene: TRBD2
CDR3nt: TGTGCCAGCACCCCGGGGGGGGTGGCGGGAGGAAGCTACGAGCAGTACTTC
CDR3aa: CASTPGGVAGGSYEQYF

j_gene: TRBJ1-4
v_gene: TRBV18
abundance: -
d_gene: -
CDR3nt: TGTGCCAGCTCACCCCTACGAAATAATGAAAAACTGTTTTTT
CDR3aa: CASSPLRNNEKLFF